The T cell receptor (beta chain) described here comes from a study of blood T cells in healthy people across ages. Study-wide results and limits: Compared with aged donors, long-lived donors showed fewer expanded clones, suggesting selection.

Combining a sample-barcoded 5' primer with a J-beta primer mix, a second PCR ran for roughly 7 to 12 cycles. MiXCR, run by TCRdb on the 5' RACE reads, gives a single entry per CDR3 protein. The sample holds 600,000 to 1,000,000 distinct CDR3 sequences, roughly 25% seen once. The V segment lost 5 bases and the J segment 3 bases; nucleotides outside the gene matches: 9. This CDR3 is 15 amino acids long. As concerns this clonotype: The antigen is undetermined.

The data were also submitted as part of a second study, on T cells of mothers and their children.

The sequence was obtained from a boy younger than 18 in good health. The sequencing input was blood. The chain recombines TRBV12-3 or TRBV12-4 with TRBJ2-7; TRBD2 agrees at 8 bases. The CDR3 here is CASSLTGGQNYEQYF. The CDR3 coding sequence is TGTGCCAGCAGTCTCACGGGAGGGCAGAACTACGAGCAGTACTTC.